This T cell receptor beta chain was captured in a study of CD8 T cells in Susac syndrome. Whole-study context: Patients with Susac syndrome were, at the time of blood collection, therapy-naive, maintained on corticosteroids, or maintained on intravenous immunoglobulin alone. General study points: Individuals included in the TCR sequencing and HLA analysis were acknowledged by the study to be relatively few in number.

Sequencing of TCR beta was undertaken in CD8+ and CD4+ T cells derived from blood. Random hexamers primed reverse transcription of roughly 0.5 to 1 ug RNA. TCRdb ran MiXCR on the immunoSEQ multiplex PCR reads and lists one entry per CDR3 protein. The table includes approximately 210,000 distinct CDR3 sequences, over 90% detected once. To note about this clonotype: Its antigen remains unknown.

Specimen: CD4+ T cells from PBMCs. The sequence was obtained from a human donor with Susac syndrome.

CDR3 sequence reads: CAWSSLGQGSAFF. Here the CDR3 DNA reads TGTGCCTGGAGTTCCTTAGGGCAGGGGTCGGCTTTCTTT. The chain links TRBV30 to TRBJ1-1; a possible D gene is TRBD1 (6 bases). In germline, CDR1 is GTSNPN, CDR2 SVGIG (reference sequence). Trimming cost V 2 bases and J 11 bases, with 18 bases left between them. This CDR3 has 13 amino acids.